This T cell receptor beta chain came from a study of OX40 agonist ivuxolimab in advanced cancers. V was clipped by 3 bases and J by 11 bases, with 9 bases between them. This CDR3 has 11 amino acids. Germline CDR1 and CDR2: MDHEN and SYDVKM. This clone was detected once. The antigen is undetermined. General observations from the study: The study observed clonal expansion of CD4+ and CD8+ blood T cells by week 6 at 0.1 to 3.0 mg/kg. Partial responders treated at 0.1-3.0 mg/kg exhibited clonal expansion among the lowest measured.

Using immunoSEQ multiplex PCR, the repertoire was profiled, and TCRdb retains in-frame clones only, with some absent. The sample contains 65,000 to 80,000 clones, more than 75% of which appear only once. The sample was CD4+ or CD8+ T cells sorted from blood, taken in a trial of the OX40 agonist ivuxolimab. This TCR derives from an adult with an advanced solid tumor such as melanoma, head and neck, liver or kidney cancer. This sequence joins TRBV28 and TRBJ2-3, with D possibly matching TRBD2 (5 bases). The CDR3 protein is CASSLRAGQYF. For the CDR3, the DNA is TGTGCCAGCAGTTTGAGGGCAGGGCAGTATTTT. The variable domain in full, with the rest retrieved from reference TRBV28 and TRBJ2-3, is DVKVTQSSRYLVKRTGEKVFLECVQDMDHENMFWYRQDPGLGLRLIYFSYDVKMKEKGDIPEGYSVSREKKERFSLILESASTNQTSMYLCASSLRAGQYFGPGTRLTVL.